Described below is a single T cell receptor (beta chain) sequence and its context. Its antigen is as yet unknown. Profiling relied on immunoSEQ multiplex PCR, and the TCRdb table lists in-frame clones only, not all of them. This table has thousands of clones, 60% to 80% appearing once. The sample is drawn from a study of T cells after posttransplantation cyclophosphamide. Broader study findings: Skin or GI-infiltrating T cells shared few TRB sequences with blood. After PTCy, TRB diversity resembled that of CNI/methotrexate controls. Donor-recipient repertoire similarity was low at 1-2 months, rising over year one.

The CDR3 has 14 amino acids. The V gene end was trimmed by 6 bases and the J gene end by 7 bases; junction bases not matched to a gene: 5. Germline V lookup: CDR1 SNHLY, CDR2 FYNNEI. Treatment was busulfan-fludarabine conditioning, a marrow graft, and cyclophosphamide on days +3 and +4. The clonotype comes from a female patient in her forties who received an allogeneic stem cell transplant from a related donor, was CMV-positive, and had no GVHD. Some T cells may be transferred from the graft donor. The gene calls are TRBV2 and TRBJ2-1; 11 positions match TRBD2. The sequencing here drew on CD8+ T cells sorted from PBMCs, taken 950 to 1,200 days after allogeneic stem cell transplant with posttransplant cyclophosphamide. Here the CDR3 reads CASRVAGGWNEQFF. CDR3 in DNA: TGTGCCAGCAGAGTAGCGGGGGGGTGGAATGAGCAGTTCTTC.